The TCR beta chain under discussion was sequenced for a study of radiotherapy plus CTLA-4 blockade in lung cancer (dated by TCRdb to between 2017 and 2018). Some background on the complete study: Objective responses were observed in more than 15% of enrolled patients, and disease control was achieved in less than 35%. General findings and caveats noted by the study authors: After treatment with radiotherapy and ipilimumab, TCR clones that originated in tumors expanded in peripheral blood. The strongest predictors of response, as reported, were early dynamic changes in blood T cell clones along with a rise in serum interferon-beta after radiation.

The CDR3 sequence holds 14 residues, the cysteine and phenylalanine included. Only the CDR3 part of the read is kept: 42 bases, read in frame from the first base. Trimming removed 4 bases from V and 5 bases from J, leaving 15 bases between the germline ends. Sequences SNHLY (CDR1) and FYNNEI (CDR2) are obtained from the germline V gene. Receptor amplification or capture employed the immunoSEQ multiplex PCR assay. The source is immuneACCESS, and TCRdb retained only in-frame sequences with V and J called. Part of the clones is not carried over; for the studies checked, unresolved V genes explain less than half of this, and the remainder is unexplained. This sample lists 45,000 to 55,000 clones; about 86% were detected once. The ten biggest clones cover around 17% of the sample. The study evaluated CTLA-4 blockade (ipilimumab) given together with focal radiation therapy in patients who had chemo-refractory metastatic non-small-cell lung cancer.

The sample holds one count of this clone. Its antigen remains undetermined. Base qualities are not recorded, but no much larger clone differs from it by a single base. The sequence was collected from a human donor with non-small cell lung cancer that progressed on radiotherapy plus ipilimumab. Some clones in this sample may be carry-over from other donors' samples. The sequence joins TRBV2 to TRBJ2-7, with a weak D call of TRBD1 (6 bases match). Sequenced material: peripheral blood, taken from a patient treated with radiotherapy plus ipilimumab. The CDR3 protein is CASSGQAATHEQYF. The base sequence is TGTGCCAGCAGTGGACAGGCCGCGACTCACGAGCAGTACTTC.